This T cell receptor (beta chain) came from a study of T-cell reconstitution after alpha-beta-depleted transplantation in children. Study-wide points: As was reported, about two months after transplant, alpha-beta T cells came from several hundred expanded graft clones. Certain patients had high TCRbeta diversity at day 60, and it came from recipient T cells and thymic progenitors that survived.

A TCRbeta library incorporating unique molecular identifiers was prepared. From the PCR reads, TCRdb called clonotypes with MiXCR, one entry per CDR3 protein. The sample lists 200,000 to 250,000 distinct CDR3 sequences, about 11% occurring once. As concerns this clonotype: Its cognate antigen is unknown.

Deletions cut 7 bases from V and 3 bases from J, with 12 bases between. The CDR3 extends over 14 amino acids. V and J are TRBV12-3 or TRBV12-4 and TRBJ2-2; D gene uncertain. The sample in question was PBMCs, obtained before TCRalphabeta/CD19-depleted stem cell transplant. The source of this sequence is a child under three years old with acute myeloid leukemia, due to receive a stem cell transplant. The DNA for the CDR3 is TGTGCCAGCACCCCCGGGTGGGACACCGGGGAGCTGTTTTTT. Its protein product is CASTPGWDTGELFF.